The 32 T cell receptor beta chains presented below share a single source sample, sequenced in a study of blood T cells in healthy people across ages. Primed by a sample-barcoded 5' primer and a J-beta primer mix, a second PCR proceeded for 7 to 11 cycles. Each CDR3 protein is one row after TCRdb ran MiXCR on the 5' RACE reads. The sample yields just under 550,000 distinct CDR3 sequences, about 25% seen once. The same sample was also studied in work on T cells of mothers and their children.

Sequenced material: blood. The source is a boy aged 5-17 years in good health.

This chain joins TRBV7-9 and TRBJ2-1, with 13 positions matching TRBD2. This CDR3 region has 15 residues. Trimming cost V 5 bases and J 6 bases; bases outside gene matches: 4. Germline CDR1 reads SEHNR; CDR2 reads FQNEAQ (reference sequence). DNA of the CDR3: TGTGCCAGCAGCCTTCGGACTAGCGGGGGCAATGAGCAGTTCTTC. It translates to CASSLRTSGGNEQFF.

This clonotype was observed a handful of times. The CDR3 DNA is TGTGCCAGCAGCGGGGGCTGGGAACAAGAGACCCAGTACTTC. This gives the protein CASSGGWEQETQYF. The chain has TRBV12-3 or TRBV12-4 and TRBJ2-5; the D gene could be TRBD1 or TRBD2 (6 bases each). V lost 6 bases and J lost 2, with 13 bases in between. This CDR3 has 14 amino acids.

This clonotype was counted between two and nine times. The V gene is TRBV14, the J gene TRBJ2-5; D unclear. With the DNA end fitting TRBJ2-1 better, the J assignment may be wrong. The CDR3 contains 14 residues. Germline lookup yields CDR1 SGHDN and CDR2 FVKESK. The DNA for the CDR3 is TGTGCCAGCAGCACCCTCGGTATGGTCAAGGAGCAGTTCTTC. It yields the protein CASSTLGMVKEQFF.

CDR3 in amino acids: CASSHDRLPNQPQHF. The CDR3 DNA reads TGTGCCAGCTCACATGACAGACTACCCAATCAGCCCCAGCATTTT. The rearrangement uses TRBV18 and TRBJ1-5; a possible D gene is TRBD1 (5 bases). With 4 bases removed from V and 3 bases from J, the gap between germline ends came to 13 bases. The CDR3 has 15 residues. Germline values: CDR1 KGHSH, CDR2 LQKENI.

This clonotype has at least ten counts. The rearrangement joins TRBV12-5 to TRBJ2-2; no firm D call. The V and J ends lost 2 bases and 0 bases respectively, with 13 bases between them. The CDR3 has 17 amino acids. The germline V gene has CDR1 LGHNT and CDR2 FRNRAP. CDR3 sequence reads: CASGLLGGVPNTGELFF. CDR3 DNA sequence: TGTGCTAGTGGTTTGCTAGGCGGAGTTCCGAACACCGGGGAGCTGTTTTTT.

This clonotype was counted between two and nine times. This chain uses TRBV7-2 with TRBJ2-7; D is perhaps TRBD1 or TRBD2 (6 bases each). Germline-derived CDR1 and CDR2 are SGHTA and FQGNSA. The length of the CDR3 is 17 residues. Trimming removed 3 bases at V and 5 bases at J, with 23 bases between. CDR3 in DNA: TGTGCCAGCAGCTTTTCCCCCTCCCGGGGGCGATTCCACGAGCAGTACTTC. This gives the protein CASSFSPSRGRFHEQYF.

The V gene is TRBV3-1, the J gene TRBJ2-1; the D gene is possibly TRBD2 (6 bases). The ends were cut back, 1 base at V and 1 base at J, with 11 bases in the middle. The CDR3 runs to 16 residues. Looked up from germline, CDR1 is LGHDT and CDR2 is YNNKEL (reference sequence). CDR3 region: CASSQVLRESYNEQFF. The CDR3 nucleotides read TGTGCCAGCAGCCAAGTCTTGCGGGAATCCTACAATGAGCAGTTCTTC.

This clonotype came up a few times. The rearrangement links TRBV28 to TRBJ2-7; TRBD1 matches 9 bases. This CDR3 has 15 amino acids. V was pared by 4 bases and J by 0 bases, with 4 bases of the junction left unmatched. The germline gives CDR1 MDHEN, CDR2 SYDVKM. The CDR3 protein is CASSSRQGVSYEQYF. The CDR3 DNA follows: TGTGCCAGCAGTTCCCGACAGGGGGTCTCCTACGAGCAGTACTTC.

This clonotype occurred a few times. V is TRBV4-2 and J is TRBJ1-1; D gene unclear. With 7 bases removed from V and 5 bases from J, the gap between germline ends came to 14 bases. The germline V gene has CDR1 LGHNA and CDR2 YNFKEQ. The CDR3 length is 13 residues. Here the CDR3 reads CASTVIGGTEAFF. CDR3 bases: TGTGCCAGCACCGTGATCGGAGGGACTGAAGCTTTCTTT.

The genes are TRBV7-2 and TRBJ1-1; D is ambiguous. The CDR3 covers 17 residues. Looked up from germline, CDR1 is SGHTA and CDR2 is FQGNSA. The V gene lost 2 bases and the J gene lost 0 bases, with 16 bases spanning the gap. The CDR3 sequence: CASSLMVVGYLNTEAFF. CDR3 coding DNA: TGTGCCAGCAGCTTAATGGTAGTAGGGTATCTGAACACTGAAGCTTTCTTT.

This chain connects TRBV11-1 to TRBJ2-5, with 8 positions matching TRBD1. Germline trimming cut 5 bases from V and 2 bases from J; bases unmatched to any gene: 7. This CDR3 spans 15 amino acids. Germline-derived CDR1 and CDR2 are SGHAT and FQDESV (reference sequence). This CDR3 reads CASSLGTGVQETQYF. The CDR3 DNA reads TGTGCCAGCAGCCTTGGGACAGGAGTACAAGAGACCCAGTACTTC.

The chain combines TRBV10-3 with TRBJ2-5, with TRBD1 matching over 7 bases. The closer fit of TRBJ2-7 to the DNA end suggests the J call may be wrong. The CDR3 covers 13 residues. CDR1 is ENHRY and CDR2 is SYGVKD in the germline V gene. CDR3 residues: CAITQRDSHEQYF. CDR3 coding DNA: TGTGCCATCACCCAACGGGACAGCCACGAGCAGTACTTC.

V is TRBV27 and J is TRBJ2-1, with 13 nucleotides matching TRBD2. J was trimmed by 8 bases and V by 5 bases; bases with no gene match: 6. The germline CDR1 and CDR2 sequences are MNHEY and SMNVEV (reference sequence). This CDR3 has 15 amino acids. CDR3 amino acids: CASSTGTSGADEQFF. Written as DNA, the CDR3 is TGTGCCAGCAGTACCGGGACTAGCGGGGCCGATGAGCAGTTCTTC.

V and J are TRBV28 and TRBJ2-5, with 10 nucleotides matching TRBD1. CDR3 size: 16 residues. From germline, CDR1 is MDHEN and CDR2 SYDVKM. J was trimmed by 6 bases and V by 1 base; bases with no gene match: 8. The CDR3: CASSLSRQGARQTQYF. DNA of the CDR3: TGTGCCAGCAGTTTATCCCGACAGGGGGCGAGGCAGACCCAGTACTTC.

The rearrangement joins TRBV6-5 to TRBJ1-4, with D possibly matching TRBD1 (5 bases). The CDR3 is made up of 14 amino acids. Germline CDR1 MNHEY, CDR2 SVGAGI. V was pared by 0 bases and J by 6 bases, with 8 bases between. The DNA for the CDR3 is TGTGCCAGCAGTTACTCGTCAGGGCATGAAAAACTGTTTTTT. Encoded protein: CASSYSSGHEKLFF.

This CDR3 is CATSRDLGGQGSSQYF. The CDR3 bases are TGTGCCACCAGCAGAGACCTCGGTGGACAGGGTTCCTCGCAGTACTTC. The genes are TRBV15 and TRBJ2-7; 8 bases align to TRBD1. J gave up 9 bases and V 0 bases, and 13 bases lay outside the gene matches. Germline loops: CDR1 LNHNV, CDR2 YYDKDF (reference sequence). The CDR3 loop spans 16 amino acids.

In its sample, this clonotype was seen a few times. The chain couples TRBV2 to TRBJ2-7, with D perhaps TRBD1 or TRBD2 (5 bases each). CDR3 length: 14 residues. Germline V gene sequence: CDR1 SNHLY, CDR2 FYNNEI. The germline V and J ends were trimmed by 6 bases and 0 bases, with 12 bases remaining between them. In DNA, the CDR3 is TGTGCCAGCAGACCGGGACGGAGCTCCTACGAGCAGTACTTC. Translation gives CASRPGRSSYEQYF.

This sequence joins TRBV9 and TRBJ2-5; TRBD2 aligns across 9 bases. The DNA end is more similar to TRBJ2-7, so the J call may be wrong. Germline lookup yields CDR1 SGDLS and CDR2 YYNGEE. This CDR3 spans 14 amino acids. The CDR3 DNA sequence: TGTGCCAGCAGCGTAGGCGGGAGGGTGAACGAGCAGTACTTC. Residues: CASSVGGRVNEQYF.

The V and J genes are TRBV28 and TRBJ1-2; the match to TRBD1 covers 10 bases. Looked up from germline, CDR1 is MDHEN and CDR2 is SYDVKM. The CDR3 totals 16 residues. The trim removed 5 bases at V and 7 bases at J, leaving 13 bases unmatched. The CDR3 sequence is CASSRSPEGTGVGYTF. CDR3 DNA: TGTGCCAGCAGTCGGAGCCCCGAGGGGACAGGGGTTGGCTACACCTTC.

This rearrangement joins TRBV5-6 to TRBJ1-5; 8 bases match TRBD1. Germline CDR1 reads SGHDT; CDR2 reads YYEEEE. Trimming cost V 1 base and J 2 bases; bases outside gene matches: 11. This CDR3 is 18 amino acids long. CDR3 amino acids: CASSLRTQGVVGNQPQHF. The CDR3 nucleotides are TGTGCCAGCAGCTTGAGGACACAGGGGGTGGTTGGCAATCAGCCCCAGCATTTT.

In its sample, this clonotype was seen a few times. This chain uses TRBV7-3 with TRBJ1-1; no reliable D call. The CDR3 has 14 residues. V gave up 1 base and J gave up 2 bases, with 8 bases separating them. Germline V gives CDR1 SGHTA, CDR2 FQGTGA. The CDR3 sequence: CASSLNPANTEAFF. Written as DNA, the CDR3 is TGTGCCAGCAGCTTAAACCCAGCAAACACTGAAGCTTTCTTT.

The chain is built from TRBV7-2 and TRBJ2-7; 8 bases fit TRBD2. In germline, CDR1 is SGHTA, CDR2 FQGNSA. The junction had 6 bases not matched to a gene; V was cut back by 4 bases and J by 7 bases. This CDR3 has 13 amino acids. Written as DNA, the CDR3 is TGTGCCAGCAGCTCTGGTCTAGCGGGTGAGCAGTACTTC. Encoded protein: CASSSGLAGEQYF.

This clonotype was observed a handful of times. The chain recombines TRBV6-6 with TRBJ2-5; D is perhaps TRBD1 (5 bases). The CDR3 loop spans 15 amino acids. Per germline, CDR1 MNHNY and CDR2 SVGAGI (reference sequence). Trimming took off 6 bases at V and 4 bases at J, with 18 bases between the two ends. DNA of the CDR3: TGTGCCAGCAGAGGGGCCGACTCCTTACTAGAGACCCAGTACTTC. Residues: CASRGADSLLETQYF.

The chain recombines TRBV25-1 with TRBJ2-3; the D is unclear. Per germline, CDR1 MGHDK and CDR2 SYGVNS. The CDR3 is 13 residues long. V was pared by 4 bases and J by 2 bases, with 7 bases between. The chain's CDR3 is CASSGAITDTQYF. Written as DNA, the CDR3 is TGTGCCAGCAGTGGAGCGATCACAGATACGCAGTATTTT.

This clonotype was seen ten or more times. V is TRBV6-2 or TRBV6-3 and J is TRBJ2-1; D remains ambiguous. V gave up 2 bases and J gave up 4 bases, with 9 bases separating them. Germline lookup yields CDR1 MNHEY and CDR2 SVGEGT. The CDR3 is made up of 14 amino acids. The CDR3 coding sequence is TGTGCCAGCAGTTACCTGACTGAGTACAATGAGCAGTTCTTC. The encoded protein is CASSYLTEYNEQFF.

The chain uses TRBV12-3 or TRBV12-4 and TRBJ1-2; TRBD1 matches 8 bases. This CDR3 has 13 residues. V gave up 3 bases and J gave up 8 bases; unmatched junction bases: 5. This chain's CDR3 is CASSFQGAPGYTF. CDR3 nucleotides: TGTGCCAGCAGTTTCCAGGGGGCGCCGGGCTACACCTTC.

This clonotype was observed a few times. DNA of the CDR3: TGTGCCAGCAGTGATGACCGGGAGCAAGAGACCCAGTACTTC. Amino acids: CASSDDREQETQYF. This sequence joins TRBV12-3 or TRBV12-4 and TRBJ2-1; D possibly corresponds to TRBD2 (6 bases). The J call may be faulty, since TRBJ2-5 better matches the DNA end. The CDR3 totals 14 residues.

This clonotype has only a few counts. V usage is TRBV29-1 and J usage is TRBJ2-1; 10 bases align to TRBD1. Germline V lookup: CDR1 SQVTM, CDR2 ANQGSEA. The CDR3 has 12 residues. J lost 8 bases, V lost 7 bases, and 5 bases had no gene match. The chain's CDR3 is CSARDRGYEQFF. In DNA, the CDR3 is TGCAGCGCTCGGGACAGGGGTTATGAGCAGTTCTTC.

The sample holds a few counts of this clonotype. The rearrangement uses TRBV27 and TRBJ1-1; 9 bases match TRBD1. This CDR3 contains 14 residues. Looked up from germline, CDR1 is MNHEY and CDR2 is SMNVEV (reference sequence). The junction had 8 bases not matched to a gene; V was cut back by 6 bases and J by 6 bases. The CDR3 region has the DNA TGTGCCAGCAGGATTAGGACAGGGGCTCCTGAAGCTTTCTTT. It translates to CASRIRTGAPEAFF.

The CDR3 sequence is CASSYQSSGGTDTQYF. The CDR3 DNA reads TGTGCCAGCAGCTACCAATCTAGCGGGGGCACAGATACGCAGTATTTT. The V call is TRBV6-4, the J call TRBJ2-3; TRBD2 matches 9 bases. The germline CDR1 and CDR2 sequences are MRHNA and SNTAGT. The CDR3 consists of 16 residues. The junction had 8 bases not matched to a gene; V was cut back by 6 bases and J by 1 base.

The chain has TRBV5-1 and TRBJ1-2; TRBD1 matches at 7 bases. CDR1 SGHRS and CDR2 YFSETQ come from the germline V gene. The CDR3 loop spans 16 amino acids. V shed 4 bases, J shed 0 bases, and the junction held 9 bases outside the gene matches. CDR3 residues: CASSQDRTRPNYGYTF. CDR3 DNA: TGCGCCAGCAGCCAGGACAGGACTCGTCCTAACTATGGCTACACCTTC.

About this clonotype: A much larger clone lies one base from this, so it may be a read error. This is likely a read error, given that the CDR3 carries no conserved phenylalanine or tryptophan at its end. V is TRBV28 and J is TRBJ1-1, with TRBD1 matching over 7 bases. Trimming removed 4 bases from V and 4 bases from J; junction bases left unmatched: 0. Per germline, CDR1 MDHEN and CDR2 SYDVKM. There are 12 residues in the CDR3. CDR3 sequence reads: CASSWDSTEAFV. The CDR3 bases are TGTGCCAGCAGTTGGGACAGCACTGAAGCTTTCGTT.